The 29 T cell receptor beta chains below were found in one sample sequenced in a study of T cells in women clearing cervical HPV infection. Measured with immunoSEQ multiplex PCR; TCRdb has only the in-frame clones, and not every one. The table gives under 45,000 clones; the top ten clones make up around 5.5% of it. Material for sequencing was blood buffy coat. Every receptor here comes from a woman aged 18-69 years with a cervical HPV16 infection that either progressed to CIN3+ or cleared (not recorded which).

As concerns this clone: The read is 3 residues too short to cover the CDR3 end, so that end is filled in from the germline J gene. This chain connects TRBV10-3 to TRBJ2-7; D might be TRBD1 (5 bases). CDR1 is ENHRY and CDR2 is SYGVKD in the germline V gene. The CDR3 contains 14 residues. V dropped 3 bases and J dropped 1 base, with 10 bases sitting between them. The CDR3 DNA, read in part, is TGTGCCATCAGTGAAAACGACAGTTCCTACGAG. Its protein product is CAISENDSSYE. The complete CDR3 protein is CAISENDSSYEQYF.

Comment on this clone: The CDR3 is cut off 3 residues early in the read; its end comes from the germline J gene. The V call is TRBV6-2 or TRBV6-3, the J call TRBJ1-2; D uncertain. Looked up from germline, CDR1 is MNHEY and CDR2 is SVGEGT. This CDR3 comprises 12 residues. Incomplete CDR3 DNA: TGTGCCAGCAGTCGTACATATTTCGAC. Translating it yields CASSRTYFD. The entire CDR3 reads CASSRTYFDYTF.

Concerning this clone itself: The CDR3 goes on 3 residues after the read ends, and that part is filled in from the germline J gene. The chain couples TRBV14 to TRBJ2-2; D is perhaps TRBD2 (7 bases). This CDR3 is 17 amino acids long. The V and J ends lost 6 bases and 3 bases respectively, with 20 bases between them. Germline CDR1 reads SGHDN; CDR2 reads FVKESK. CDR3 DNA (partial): TGTGCCAGCAGACTGACAGGATCGGGACTACACACCGGGGAG. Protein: CASRLTGSGLHTGE. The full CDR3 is CASRLTGSGLHTGELFF.

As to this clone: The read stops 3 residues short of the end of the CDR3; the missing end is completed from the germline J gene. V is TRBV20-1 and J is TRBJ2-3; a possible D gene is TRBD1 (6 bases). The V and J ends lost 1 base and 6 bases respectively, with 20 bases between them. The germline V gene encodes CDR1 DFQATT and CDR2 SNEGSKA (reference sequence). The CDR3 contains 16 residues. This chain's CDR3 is CSARVRTAPRLDTQYF. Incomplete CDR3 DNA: TGCAGTGCTAGAGTAAGGACAGCGCCGAGGTTGGATACG.

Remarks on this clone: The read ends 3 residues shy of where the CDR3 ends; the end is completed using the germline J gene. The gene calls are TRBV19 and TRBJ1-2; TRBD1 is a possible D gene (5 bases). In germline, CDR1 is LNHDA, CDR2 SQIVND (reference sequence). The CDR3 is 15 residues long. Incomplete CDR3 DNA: TGTGCCAGTACCCCCGGACTAGCGGGGCCCAATGAC. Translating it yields CASTPGLAGPND. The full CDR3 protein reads CASTPGLAGPNDYTF.

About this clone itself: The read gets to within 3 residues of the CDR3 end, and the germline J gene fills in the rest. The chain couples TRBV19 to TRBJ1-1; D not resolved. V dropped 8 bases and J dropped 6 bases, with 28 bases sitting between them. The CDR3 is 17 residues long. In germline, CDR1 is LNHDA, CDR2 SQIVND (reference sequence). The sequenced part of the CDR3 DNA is TGTGCCAGTCTTCCCCGGCCACTTATGCGGTTGGCAGCTGAA. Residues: CASLPRPLMRLAAE. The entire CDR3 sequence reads CASLPRPLMRLAAEAFF.

The DNA read from the CDR3 is TGCAGTGCTTTGACTAGCGGGGAGAGTGATGAG. As protein: CSALTSGESDE. The full CDR3 sequence reads CSALTSGESDEQFF. The V and J genes are TRBV20-1 and TRBJ2-1, with 11 bases that match TRBD2. The read ends 3 residues early relative to the CDR3; the germline J gene fills the gap. The CDR3 has 14 residues. V dropped 5 bases and J dropped 8; count of bases not matched to a gene: 8. CDR1 and CDR2 (germline): DFQATT, SNEGSKA (reference sequence).

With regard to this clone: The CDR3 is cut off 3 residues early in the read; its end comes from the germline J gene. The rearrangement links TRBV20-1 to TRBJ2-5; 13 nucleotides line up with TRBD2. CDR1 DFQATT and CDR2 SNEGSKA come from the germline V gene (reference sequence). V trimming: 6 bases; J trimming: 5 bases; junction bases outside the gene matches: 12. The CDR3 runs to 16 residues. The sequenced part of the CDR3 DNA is TGCAGTGCCACCGGGACTAGCGGGATGAGAGGGGAGACC. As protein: CSATGTSGMRGET. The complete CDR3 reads CSATGTSGMRGETQYF.

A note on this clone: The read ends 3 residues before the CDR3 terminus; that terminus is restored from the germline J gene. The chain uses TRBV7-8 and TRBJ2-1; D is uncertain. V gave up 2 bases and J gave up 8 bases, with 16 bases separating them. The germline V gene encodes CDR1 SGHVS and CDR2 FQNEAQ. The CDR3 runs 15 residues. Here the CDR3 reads CASSLTTAPLDEQFF. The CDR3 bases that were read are TGTGCCAGCAGCTTAACTACTGCCCCTTTGGATGAG. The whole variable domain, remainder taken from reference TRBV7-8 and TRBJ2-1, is GAGVSQSPRYKVAKRGQDVALRCDPISGHVSLFWYQQALGQGPEFLTYFQNEAQLDKSGLPSDRFFAERPEGSVSTLKIQRTQQEDSAVYLCASSLTTAPLDEQFFGPGTRLTVL.

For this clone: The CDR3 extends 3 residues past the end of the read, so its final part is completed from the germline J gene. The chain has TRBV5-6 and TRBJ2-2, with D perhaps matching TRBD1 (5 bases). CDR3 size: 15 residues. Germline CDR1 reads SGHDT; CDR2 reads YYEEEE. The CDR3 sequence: CASSSLGLVNEKLFF. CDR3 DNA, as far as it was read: TGTGCCAGCAGTTCTCTGGGGCTTGTTAATGAAAAG.

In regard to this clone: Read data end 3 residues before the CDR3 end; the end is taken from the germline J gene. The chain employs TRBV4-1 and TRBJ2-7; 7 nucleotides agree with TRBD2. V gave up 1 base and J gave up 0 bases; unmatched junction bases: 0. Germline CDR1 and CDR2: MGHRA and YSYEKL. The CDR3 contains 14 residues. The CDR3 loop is CASSQGLASYEQYF. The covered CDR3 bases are TGCGCCAGCAGCCAAGGACTAGCCTCCTACGAG.

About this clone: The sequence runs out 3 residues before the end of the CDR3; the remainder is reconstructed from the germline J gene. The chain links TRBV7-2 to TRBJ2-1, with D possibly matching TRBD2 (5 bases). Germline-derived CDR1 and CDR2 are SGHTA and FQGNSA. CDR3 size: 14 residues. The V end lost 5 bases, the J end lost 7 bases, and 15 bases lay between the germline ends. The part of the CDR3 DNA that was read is TGTGCCAGCAGCCTAGAGGCTAGCTCAAATGAG. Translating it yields CASSLEASSNE. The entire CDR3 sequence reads CASSLEASSNEQFF.

The CDR3 sequence is CASSERVIQYF. The part of the CDR3 DNA that was read is TGTGCCAGCAGTGAACGGGTCATT. The J gene is TRBJ2-4, the V gene TRBV6-1; no clear D. Read sequence stops 3 residues before the CDR3 end, and the germline J gene provides the missing end. V was cut by 2 bases and J by 9 bases, with 5 bases left in between. The CDR3 spans 11 residues. CDR1 and CDR2 (germline): MNHNS, SASEGT.

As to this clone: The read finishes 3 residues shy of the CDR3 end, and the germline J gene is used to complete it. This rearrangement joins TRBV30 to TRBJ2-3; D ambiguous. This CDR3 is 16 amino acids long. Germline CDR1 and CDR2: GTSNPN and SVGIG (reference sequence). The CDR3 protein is CAWSVPGTLRGQPQYF. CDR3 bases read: TGTGCCTGGAGTGTACCAGGAACGCTTAGAGGTCAGCCG.

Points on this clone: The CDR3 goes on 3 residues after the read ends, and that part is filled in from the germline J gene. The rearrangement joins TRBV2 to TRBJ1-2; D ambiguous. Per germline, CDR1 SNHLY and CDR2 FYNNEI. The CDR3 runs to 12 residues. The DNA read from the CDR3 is TGTGCCAGCAGCCTTCCACCCTACGAC. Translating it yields CASSLPPYD. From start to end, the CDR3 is CASSLPPYDYTF.

The chain's CDR3 is CASSPQGNTEAFF. The DNA read from the CDR3 is TGTGCCAGCTCACCGCAGGGGAACACTGAA. This sequence joins TRBV18 and TRBJ1-1, with D perhaps TRBD1 (5 bases). The DNA ends 3 residues before the CDR3 does, and the rest of the CDR3 is filled in from the germline J gene. The germline CDR1 and CDR2 sequences are KGHSH and LQKENI. Between the trimmed V and J ends, which lost 3 bases and 1 base, there was a span of 6 bases. This CDR3 is built from 13 residues.

The CDR3 bases that were read are TGTGCCAGCAGCCCTCTCCCGACAGGATTTGGGAAGAGCTCTGGAAACACC. Translated: CASSPLPTGFGKSSGNT. The complete CDR3 protein is CASSPLPTGFGKSSGNTIYF. This rearrangement joins TRBV4-2 to TRBJ1-3; D is perhaps TRBD1 (6 bases). The CDR3 end is not reached by the read, which stops 3 residues before it; the germline J gene fills it in. V was trimmed by 4 bases and J by 0 bases, leaving 25 bases between them. Germline V gives CDR1 LGHNA, CDR2 YNFKEQ. The length of the CDR3 is 20 residues.

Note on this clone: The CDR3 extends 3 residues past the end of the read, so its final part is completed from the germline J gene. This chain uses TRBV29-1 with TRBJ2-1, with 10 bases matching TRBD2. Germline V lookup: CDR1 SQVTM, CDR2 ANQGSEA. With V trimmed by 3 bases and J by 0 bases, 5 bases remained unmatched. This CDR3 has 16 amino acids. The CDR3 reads CSVEGASGGSYNEQFF. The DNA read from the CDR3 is TGCAGCGTTGAGGGGGCTAGCGGGGGCTCCTACAATGAG.

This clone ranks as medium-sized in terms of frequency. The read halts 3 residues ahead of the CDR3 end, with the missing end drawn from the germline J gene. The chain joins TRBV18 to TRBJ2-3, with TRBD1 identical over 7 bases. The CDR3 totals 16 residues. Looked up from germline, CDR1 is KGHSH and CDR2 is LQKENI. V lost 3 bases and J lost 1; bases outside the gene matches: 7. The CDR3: CASSPDTGAGTDTQYF. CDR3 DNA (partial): TGTGCCAGCTCACCGGACACAGGGGCCGGCACAGATACG.

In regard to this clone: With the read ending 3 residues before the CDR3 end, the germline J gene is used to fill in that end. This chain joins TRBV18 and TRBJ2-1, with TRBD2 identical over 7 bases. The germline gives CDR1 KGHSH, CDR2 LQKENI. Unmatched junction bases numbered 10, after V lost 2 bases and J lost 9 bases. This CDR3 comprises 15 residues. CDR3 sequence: CASSPSSGRETEQFF. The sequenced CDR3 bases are TGTGCCAGCTCACCATCTTCTGGGCGGGAGACTGAG.

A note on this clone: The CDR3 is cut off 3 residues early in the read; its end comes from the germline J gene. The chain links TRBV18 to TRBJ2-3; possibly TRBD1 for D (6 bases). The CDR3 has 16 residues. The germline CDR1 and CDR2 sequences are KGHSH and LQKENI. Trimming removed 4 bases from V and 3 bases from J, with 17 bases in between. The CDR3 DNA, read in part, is TGTGCCAGCTCACACGCTAGACAGGCCCTGACAGATACG. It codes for CASSHARQALTDT. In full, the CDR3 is CASSHARQALTDTQYF. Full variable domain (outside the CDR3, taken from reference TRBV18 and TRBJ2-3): NAGVMQNPRHLVRRRGQEARLRCSPMKGHSHVYWYRQLPEEGLKFMVYLQKENIIDESGMPKERFSAEFPKEGPSILRIQQVVRGDSAAYFCASSHARQALTDTQYFGPGTRLTVL.

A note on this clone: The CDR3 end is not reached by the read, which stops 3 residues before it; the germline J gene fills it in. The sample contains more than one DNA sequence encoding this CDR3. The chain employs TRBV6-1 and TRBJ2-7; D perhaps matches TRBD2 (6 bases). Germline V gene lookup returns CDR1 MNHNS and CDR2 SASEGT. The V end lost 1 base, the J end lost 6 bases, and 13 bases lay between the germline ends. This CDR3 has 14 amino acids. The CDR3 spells CASSEGGGKVEQYF. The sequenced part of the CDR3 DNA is TGTGCCAGCAGTGAAGGCGGCGGGAAGGTCGAG.

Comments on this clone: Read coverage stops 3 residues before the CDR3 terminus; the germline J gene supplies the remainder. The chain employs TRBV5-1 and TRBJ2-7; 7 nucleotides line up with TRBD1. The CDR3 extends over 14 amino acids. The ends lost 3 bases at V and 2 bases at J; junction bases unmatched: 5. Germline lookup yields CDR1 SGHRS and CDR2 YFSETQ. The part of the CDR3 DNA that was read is TGCGCCAGCAGCTCGACAGGGAATCCCTACGAG. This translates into CASSSTGNPYE. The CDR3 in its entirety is CASSSTGNPYEQYF.

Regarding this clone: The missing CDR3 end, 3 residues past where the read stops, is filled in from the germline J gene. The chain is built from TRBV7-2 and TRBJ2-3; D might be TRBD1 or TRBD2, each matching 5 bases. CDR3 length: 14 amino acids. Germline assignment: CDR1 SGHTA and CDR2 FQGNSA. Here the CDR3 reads CAIRPRGENQPQYF. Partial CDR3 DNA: TGTGCCATCCGGCCGAGGGGTGAGAATCAGCCG.

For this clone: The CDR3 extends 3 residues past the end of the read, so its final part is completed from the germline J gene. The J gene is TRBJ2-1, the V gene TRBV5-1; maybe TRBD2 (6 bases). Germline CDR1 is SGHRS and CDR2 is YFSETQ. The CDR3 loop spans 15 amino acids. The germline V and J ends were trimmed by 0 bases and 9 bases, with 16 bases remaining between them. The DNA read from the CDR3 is TGCGCCAGCAGCTTGGCGGATAGCGGACCCCGTGAG. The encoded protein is CASSLADSGPRE. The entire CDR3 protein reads CASSLADSGPREQFF.

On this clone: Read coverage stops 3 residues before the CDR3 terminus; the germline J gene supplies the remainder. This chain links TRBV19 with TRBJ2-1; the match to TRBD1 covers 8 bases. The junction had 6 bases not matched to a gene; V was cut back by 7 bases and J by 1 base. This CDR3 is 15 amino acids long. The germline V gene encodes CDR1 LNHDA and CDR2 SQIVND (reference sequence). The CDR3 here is CASTPRDRSYNEQFF. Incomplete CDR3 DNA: TGTGCCAGTACTCCTCGGGACAGGTCCTACAATGAG.

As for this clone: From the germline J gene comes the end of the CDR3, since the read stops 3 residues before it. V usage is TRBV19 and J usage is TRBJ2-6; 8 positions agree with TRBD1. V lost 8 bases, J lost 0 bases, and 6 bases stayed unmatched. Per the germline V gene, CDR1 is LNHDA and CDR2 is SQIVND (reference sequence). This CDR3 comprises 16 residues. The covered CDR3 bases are TGTGCCAGTCGGGACAGGACTTCCTCTGGGGCCAACGTC. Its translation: CASRDRTSSGANV. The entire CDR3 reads CASRDRTSSGANVLTF.

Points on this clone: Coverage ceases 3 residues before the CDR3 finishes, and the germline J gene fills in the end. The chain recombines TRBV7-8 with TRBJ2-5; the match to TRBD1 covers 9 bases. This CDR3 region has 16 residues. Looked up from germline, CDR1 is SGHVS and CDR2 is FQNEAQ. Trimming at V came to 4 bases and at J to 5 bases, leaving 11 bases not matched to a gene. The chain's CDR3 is CASSYTGGPGGETQYF. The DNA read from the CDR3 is TGTGCCAGCAGCTATACAGGGGGCCCAGGCGGGGAGACC. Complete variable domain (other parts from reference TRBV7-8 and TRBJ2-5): GAGVSQSPRYKVAKRGQDVALRCDPISGHVSLFWYQQALGQGPEFLTYFQNEAQLDKSGLPSDRFFAERPEGSVSTLKIQRTQQEDSAVYLCASSYTGGPGGETQYFGPGTRLLVL.

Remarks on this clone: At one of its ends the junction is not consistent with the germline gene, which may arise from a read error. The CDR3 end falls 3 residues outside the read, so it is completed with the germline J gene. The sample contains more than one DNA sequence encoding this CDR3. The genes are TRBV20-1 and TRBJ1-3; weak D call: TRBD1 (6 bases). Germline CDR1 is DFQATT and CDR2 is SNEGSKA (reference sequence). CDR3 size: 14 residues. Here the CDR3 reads CSAREGGNGNTIYF. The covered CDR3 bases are TGCAGTGCTAGAGAAGGGGGTAATGGAAACACA.